This T cell receptor (beta chain) was sequenced during a study of cytomegalovirus exposure and HLA in healthy donors. Study conclusions and caveats: The study assumed roughly uniform donor sequencing depth for presence/absence analyses.

V was shortened by 6 bases and J by 4 bases, with 13 bases between the two germline ends. The CDR3 is made up of 15 amino acids. Germline-derived CDR1 and CDR2 are SGHVS and FNYEAQ. On this clone: Its antigen is not known.

Both 60 Vbeta primers and 13 Jbeta primers went into the PCR. The table came from immunoSEQ multiplex PCR; TCRdb's copy has only in-frame clones and leaves some out. The table records 180,000 or so clones, 9.5% of them present only once. The specimen was PBMCs. The TCR was taken from a woman in her twenties or thirties in good health and CMV-seropositive. This chain uses TRBV7-6 with TRBJ2-6; possible D gene TRBD2, 6 bases. The CDR3 sequence is CASRGSGEGANVLTF. The DNA of the CDR3 is TGTGCCAGCAGGGGGTCGGGGGAAGGGGCCAACGTCCTGACTTTC.